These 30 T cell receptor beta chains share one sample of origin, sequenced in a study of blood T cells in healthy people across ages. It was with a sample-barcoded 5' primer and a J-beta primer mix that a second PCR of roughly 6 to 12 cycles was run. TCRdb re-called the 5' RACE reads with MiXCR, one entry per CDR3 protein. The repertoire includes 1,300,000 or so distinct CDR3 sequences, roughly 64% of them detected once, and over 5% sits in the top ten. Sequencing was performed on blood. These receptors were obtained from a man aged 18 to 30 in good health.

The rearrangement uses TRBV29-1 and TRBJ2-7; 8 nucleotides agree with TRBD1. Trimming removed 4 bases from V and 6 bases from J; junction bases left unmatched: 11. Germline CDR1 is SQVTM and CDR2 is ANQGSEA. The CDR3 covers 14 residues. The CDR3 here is CSVGETGAVSEQYF. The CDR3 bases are TGCAGCGTTGGAGAGACAGGGGCGGTATCCGAGCAGTACTTC.

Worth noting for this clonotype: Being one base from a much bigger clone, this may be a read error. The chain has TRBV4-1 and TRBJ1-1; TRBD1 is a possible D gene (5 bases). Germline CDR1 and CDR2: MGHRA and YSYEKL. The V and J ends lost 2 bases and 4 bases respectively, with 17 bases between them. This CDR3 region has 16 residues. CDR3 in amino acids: CASSQTEAGFGTEAFF. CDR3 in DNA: TGCGCCAGCAGCCAAACGGAAGCAGGGTTTGGCACTGAAGCTTTCTTT.

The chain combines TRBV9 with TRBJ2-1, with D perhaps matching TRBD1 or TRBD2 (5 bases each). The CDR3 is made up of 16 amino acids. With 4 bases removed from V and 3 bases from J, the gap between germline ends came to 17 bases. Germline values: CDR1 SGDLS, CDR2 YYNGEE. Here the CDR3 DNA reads TGTGCCAGCAGCCCCGACGGGACCCCGATCTACAATGAGCAGTTCTTC. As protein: CASSPDGTPIYNEQFF.

CDR3 in DNA: TGTGCCTGGAGACTAGCGGGAGCTTTTGATACGCAGTATTTT. Translated, it gives CAWRLAGAFDTQYF. This sequence joins TRBV30 and TRBJ2-3; 11 positions match TRBD2. After removal of 3 bases from V and 6 bases from J, the junction contained 5 bases not matched to a gene. Germline CDR1 and CDR2: GTSNPN and SVGIG (reference sequence). This CDR3 comprises 14 residues.

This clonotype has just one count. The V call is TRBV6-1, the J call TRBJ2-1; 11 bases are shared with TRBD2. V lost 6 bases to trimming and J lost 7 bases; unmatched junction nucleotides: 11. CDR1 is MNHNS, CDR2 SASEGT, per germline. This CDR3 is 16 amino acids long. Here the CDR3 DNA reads TGTGCCAGCAGATGGCCCAGTAGCGGGAGGGAGAATGAGCAGTTCTTC. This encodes CASRWPSSGRENEQFF.

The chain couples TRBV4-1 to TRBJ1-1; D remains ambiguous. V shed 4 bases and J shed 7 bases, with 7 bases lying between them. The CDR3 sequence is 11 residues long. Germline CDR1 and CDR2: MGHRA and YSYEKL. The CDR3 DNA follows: TGCGCCAGCAGCCGGGCAAGTGAAGCTTTCTTT. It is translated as CASSRASEAFF.

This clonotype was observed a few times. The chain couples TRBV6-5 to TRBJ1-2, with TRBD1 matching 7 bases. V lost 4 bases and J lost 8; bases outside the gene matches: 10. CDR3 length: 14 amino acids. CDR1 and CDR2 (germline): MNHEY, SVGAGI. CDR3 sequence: CASSLTTGLEGYTF. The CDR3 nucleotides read TGTGCCAGCAGTTTGACGACAGGGCTGGAAGGCTACACCTTC.

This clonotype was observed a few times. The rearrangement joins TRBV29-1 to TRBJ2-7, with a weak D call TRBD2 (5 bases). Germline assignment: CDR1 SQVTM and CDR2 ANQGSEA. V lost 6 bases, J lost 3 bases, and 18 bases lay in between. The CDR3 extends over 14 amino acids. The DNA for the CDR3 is TGCAGCGTCACTCTAGCCGGAGTTCGCTACGAGCAGTACTTC. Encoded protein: CSVTLAGVRYEQYF.

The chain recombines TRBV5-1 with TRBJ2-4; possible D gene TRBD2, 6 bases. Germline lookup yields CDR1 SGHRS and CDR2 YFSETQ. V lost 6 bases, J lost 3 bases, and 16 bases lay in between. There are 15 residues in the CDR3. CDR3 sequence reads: CASNSGGAYKNIQYF. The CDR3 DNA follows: TGCGCCAGCAACTCGGGCGGGGCGTACAAAAACATTCAGTACTTC.

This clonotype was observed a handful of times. CDR3 loop: CATSSTAALMDTQYF. The CDR3 nucleotides are TGTGCCACCAGCAGTACGGCCGCCTTGATGGATACGCAGTATTTT. This chain links TRBV15 with TRBJ2-3; no reliable D call. V lost 3 bases and J lost 6, with 16 bases in between. This CDR3 comprises 15 residues. The germline CDR1 and CDR2 sequences are LNHNV and YYDKDF (reference sequence).

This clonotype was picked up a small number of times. The CDR3 DNA follows: TGTGCCATCAGGGATCCCGGGACAGCAACCTACGAGCAGTACTTC. Its protein is CAIRDPGTATYEQYF. J is TRBJ2-7 and V is TRBV10-3, with 7 bases identical to TRBD1. The V and J ends lost 6 bases and 2 bases, in that order; junction bases with no gene match: 10. Germline CDR1 is ENHRY and CDR2 is SYGVKD. The CDR3 sequence is 15 residues long.

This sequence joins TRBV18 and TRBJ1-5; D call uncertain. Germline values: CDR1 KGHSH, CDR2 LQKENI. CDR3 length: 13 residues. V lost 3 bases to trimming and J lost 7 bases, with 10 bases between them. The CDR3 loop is CASSPATGQPQHF. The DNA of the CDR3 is TGTGCCAGCTCACCCGCGACCGGGCAGCCCCAGCATTTT.

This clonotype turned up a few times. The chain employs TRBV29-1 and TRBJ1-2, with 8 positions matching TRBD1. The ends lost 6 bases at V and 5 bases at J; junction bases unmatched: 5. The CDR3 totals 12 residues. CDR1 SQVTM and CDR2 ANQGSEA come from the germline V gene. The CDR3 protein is CSVRTGRYGYTF. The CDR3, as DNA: TGCAGCGTCCGGACAGGGAGATATGGCTACACCTTC. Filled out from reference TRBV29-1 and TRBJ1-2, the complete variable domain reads SAVISQKPSRDICQRGTSLTIQCQVDSQVTMMFWYRQQPGQSLTLIATANQGSEATYESGFVIDKFPISRPNLTFSTLTVSNMSPEDSSIYLCSVRTGRYGYTFGSGTRLTVV.

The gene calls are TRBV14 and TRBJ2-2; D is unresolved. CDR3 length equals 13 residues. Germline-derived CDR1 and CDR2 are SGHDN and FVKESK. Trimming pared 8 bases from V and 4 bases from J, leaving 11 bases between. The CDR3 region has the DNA TGTGCCAGCCACCCGACTGGCACCGGGGAGCTGTTTTTT. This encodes CASHPTGTGELFF.

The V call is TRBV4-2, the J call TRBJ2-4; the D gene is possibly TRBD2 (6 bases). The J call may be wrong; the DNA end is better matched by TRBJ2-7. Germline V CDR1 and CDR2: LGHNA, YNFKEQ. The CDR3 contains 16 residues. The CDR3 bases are TGTGCCAGCGGCACCCCAGCGGGCGCGGGTAGGAACGAGCAGTACTTC. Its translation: CASGTPAGAGRNEQYF.

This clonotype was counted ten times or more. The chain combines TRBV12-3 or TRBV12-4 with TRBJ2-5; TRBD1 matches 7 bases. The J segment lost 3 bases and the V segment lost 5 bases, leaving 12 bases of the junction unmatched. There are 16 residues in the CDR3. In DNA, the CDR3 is TGTGCCAGCAGTACCATAAACAGGGGCTTCGAAGAGACCCAGTACTTC. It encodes CASSTINRGFEETQYF.

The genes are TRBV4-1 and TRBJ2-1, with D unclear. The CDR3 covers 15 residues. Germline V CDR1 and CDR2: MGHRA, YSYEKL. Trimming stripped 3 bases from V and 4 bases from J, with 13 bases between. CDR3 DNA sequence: TGCGCCAGCAGCCACCCGGCTTCTAAATACAATGAGCAGTTCTTC. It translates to CASSHPASKYNEQFF.

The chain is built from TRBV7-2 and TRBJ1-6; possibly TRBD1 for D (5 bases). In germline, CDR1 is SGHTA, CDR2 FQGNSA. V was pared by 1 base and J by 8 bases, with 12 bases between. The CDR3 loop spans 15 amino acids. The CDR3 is CASSLVSGIDSPLHF. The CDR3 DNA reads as TGTGCCAGCAGCTTAGTTTCAGGGATCGATTCACCCCTCCACTTT.

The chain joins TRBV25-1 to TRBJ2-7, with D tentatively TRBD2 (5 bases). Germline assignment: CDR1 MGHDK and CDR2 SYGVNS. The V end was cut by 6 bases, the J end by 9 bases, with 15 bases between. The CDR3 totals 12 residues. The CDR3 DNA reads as TGTGCCAGCAGCACCCCTACTAGGATGCAGTACTTC. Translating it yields CASSTPTRMQYF.

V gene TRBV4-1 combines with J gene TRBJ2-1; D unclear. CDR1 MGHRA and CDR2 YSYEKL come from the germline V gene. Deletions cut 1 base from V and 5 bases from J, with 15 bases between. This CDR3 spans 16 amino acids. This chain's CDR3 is CASSQVGLPRHNEQFF. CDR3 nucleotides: TGCGCCAGCAGCCAAGTGGGCCTACCTAGGCACAATGAGCAGTTCTTC.

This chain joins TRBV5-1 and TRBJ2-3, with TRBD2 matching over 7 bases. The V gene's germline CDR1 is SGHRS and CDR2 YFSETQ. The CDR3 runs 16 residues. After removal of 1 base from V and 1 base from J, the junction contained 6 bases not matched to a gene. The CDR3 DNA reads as TGCGCCAGCAGCTTGAGTAGCCGGGGGGGCACAGATACGCAGTATTTT. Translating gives CASSLSSRGGTDTQYF.

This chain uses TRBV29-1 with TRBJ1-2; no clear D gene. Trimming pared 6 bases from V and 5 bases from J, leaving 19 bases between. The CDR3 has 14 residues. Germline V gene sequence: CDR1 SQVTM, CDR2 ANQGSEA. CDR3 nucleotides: TGCAGCGTGGGAAGTTCTGGACTGCCGTATGGCTACACCTTC. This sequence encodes CSVGSSGLPYGYTF.

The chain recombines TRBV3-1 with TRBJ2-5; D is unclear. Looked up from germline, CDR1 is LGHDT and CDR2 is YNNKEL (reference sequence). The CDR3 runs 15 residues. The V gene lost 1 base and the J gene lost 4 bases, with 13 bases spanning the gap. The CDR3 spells CASSQVGHRIETQYF. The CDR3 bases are TGTGCCAGCAGCCAAGTTGGGCACCGGATAGAGACCCAGTACTTC.

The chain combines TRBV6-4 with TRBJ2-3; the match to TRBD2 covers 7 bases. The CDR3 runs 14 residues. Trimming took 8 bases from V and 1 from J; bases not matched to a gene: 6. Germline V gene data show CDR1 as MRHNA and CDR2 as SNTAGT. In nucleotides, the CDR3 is TGTGCCAGCCTTCGCGGGAGTTGCACAGATACGCAGTATTTT. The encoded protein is CASLRGSCTDTQYF.

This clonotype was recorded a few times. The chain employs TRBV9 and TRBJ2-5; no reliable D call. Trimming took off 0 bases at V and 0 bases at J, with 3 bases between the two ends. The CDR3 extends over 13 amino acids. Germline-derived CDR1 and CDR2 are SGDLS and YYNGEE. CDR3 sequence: CASSVEDQETQYF. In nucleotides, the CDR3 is TGTGCCAGCAGCGTAGAGGACCAAGAGACCCAGTACTTC. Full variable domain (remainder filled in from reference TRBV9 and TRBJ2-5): DSGVTQTPKHLITATGQRVTLRCSPRSGDLSVYWYQQSLDQGLQFLIQYYNGEERAKGNILERFSAQQFPDLHSELNLSSLELGDSALYFCASSVEDQETQYFGPGTRLLVL.

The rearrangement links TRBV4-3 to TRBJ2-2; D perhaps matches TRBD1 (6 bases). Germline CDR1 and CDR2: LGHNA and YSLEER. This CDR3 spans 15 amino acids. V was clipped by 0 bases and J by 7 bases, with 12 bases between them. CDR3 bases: TGCGCCAGCAGCCAAGACAGGGGCAGGGGCGGGGAGCTGTTTTTT. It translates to CASSQDRGRGGELFF.

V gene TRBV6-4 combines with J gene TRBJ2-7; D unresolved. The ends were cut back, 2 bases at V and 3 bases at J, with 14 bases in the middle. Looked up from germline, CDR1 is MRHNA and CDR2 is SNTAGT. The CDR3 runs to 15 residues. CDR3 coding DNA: TGTGCCAGCAGTGACGTGCCCTCAAGCATCTACGAGCAGTACTTC. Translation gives CASSDVPSSIYEQYF.

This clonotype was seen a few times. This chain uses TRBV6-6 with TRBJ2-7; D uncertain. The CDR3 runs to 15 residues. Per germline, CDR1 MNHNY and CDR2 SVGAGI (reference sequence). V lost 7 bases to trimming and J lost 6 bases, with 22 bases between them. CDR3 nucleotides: TGTGCCAGCAATATCCGGGCCTCCCCCTCCCCCGAGCAGTACTTC. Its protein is CASNIRASPSPEQYF.

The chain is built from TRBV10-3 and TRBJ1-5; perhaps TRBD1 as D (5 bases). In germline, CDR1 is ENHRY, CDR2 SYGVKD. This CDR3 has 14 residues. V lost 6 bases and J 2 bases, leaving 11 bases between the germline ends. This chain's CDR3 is CAISEGHGNQPQHF. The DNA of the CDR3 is TGTGCCATCAGCGAGGGGCACGGCAATCAGCCCCAGCATTTT.

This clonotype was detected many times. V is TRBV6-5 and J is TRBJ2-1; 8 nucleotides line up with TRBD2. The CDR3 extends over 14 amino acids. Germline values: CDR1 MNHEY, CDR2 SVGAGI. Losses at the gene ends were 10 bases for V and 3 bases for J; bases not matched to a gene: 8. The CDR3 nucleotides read TGTGCCACCTCGAGCGGGGGTGACTACAATGAGCAGTTCTTC. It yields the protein CATSSGGDYNEQFF.